The subject of this entry is one TCR beta chain. This receptor's antigen is unknown. No qualities accompany the bases; no much larger clone lies one base away. Sequences KGHSH (CDR1) and LQKENI (CDR2) are obtained from the germline V gene. The CDR3 starts with the cysteine, ends with the phenylalanine, and has 13 residues. Only the CDR3 DNA is retained, 39 bases long and in frame from the first base. Trimming at the junction amounts to 1 base on V and 3 bases on J, and the germline ends lie 6 bases apart. Genomic DNA was isolated from the sorted cells so that the TCRbeta CDR3 region could be sequenced. The immunoSEQ Assay was used to sequence the TCRbeta CDR3 regions. TCRdb limited this immuneACCESS table to in-frame rearrangements with V and J called. A share of clones is missing; checked studies link under half to unresolved V genes, and the rest is unexplained. The sample data list 72,000 or so clones, and roughly 80% of these were observed just once. Of the sample, about 0.44% falls within the top ten clones.

The data were obtained in a study of OX40 agonist ivuxolimab in advanced cancers. Background on the whole study: Ivuxolimab was a fully human IgG2 agonistic monoclonal antibody targeting the costimulatory receptor OX40 (CD134). Peripheral TCRbeta sequencing aimed to test whether ivuxolimab altered TCR sequence diversity and caused clonal T-cell expansion. In the dose-escalation cohort, more than 80% of patients were male, and the mean age was 60 years with a range of roughly 23 to 90. Among the 52 dose-escalation patients, roughly 20 had hepatocellular carcinoma, roughly 15 melanoma, 9 renal cell carcinoma and 9 head and neck cancer. Intravenous ivuxolimab was administered to patients every 2 weeks at six dose levels: 0.01, 0.1, 0.3, 1.5, 3 and 10 mg/kg. Partial responses occurred in three dose-escalation patients, of whom one had hepatocellular carcinoma and two had cutaneous melanoma. Prior anti-PD-1, anti-PD-L1 or anti-CTLA-4 therapy was permitted, and about 40% of dose-escalation patients had received checkpoint inhibitors. The paper reports the monotherapy dose-escalation portion (N = 52 patients) of the phase I ivuxolimab trial.

Broad study findings and their caveats: Which antigens the clonally expanded peripheral T cells were specific for was not determined. Low levels of normalized T-cell clonal expansion were also shown by some nonresponding patients. On average, CD8+ T cells showed more expanded clones than CD4+ T cells after ivuxolimab. In partial responders in the 0.1-3.0 mg/kg groups, normalized peripheral clonal expansion was found to be among the lowest, especially among CD8+ T cells. At doses of 0.1 to 3.0 mg/kg, clonal expansion of both CD4+ and CD8+ blood T cells was observed from baseline to week 6.

Patients with autoimmune disease history or receiving systemic immunosuppression were excluded from the trial. In every dose cohort, peripheral blood was drawn for TCR sequencing at baseline, cycle 4 day 1, and cycle 7 day 1. The samples were taken from a phase I, first-in-human, multicenter, open-label dose-escalation trial of ivuxolimab. Adults with locally advanced or metastatic melanoma, renal cell carcinoma, hepatocellular carcinoma or head and neck squamous cell carcinoma were enrolled in the trial. Before TCR sequencing, CD4+ and CD8+ T cells were separately sorted from peripheral blood. The chain joins TRBV18 to TRBJ2-5; there is no confident call for the D gene. The receptor's source is an adult with an advanced solid tumor such as melanoma, head and neck, liver or kidney cancer. The material was CD4+ or CD8+ T cells sorted from blood, obtained in a trial of the OX40 agonist ivuxolimab. CDR3 sequence: CASSPHVKETQYF. The DNA is TGTGCCAGCTCACCACATGTAAAAGAGACCCAGTACTTC.